This TCR beta chain was recovered during a study of blood T cell repertoires in COVID-19. In the study overall: COVID-19 samples collected from the United States, Italy and Spain covered acute and convalescent phases. The cDNA or gDNA used as material had been derived from T cells, B-cell-depleted T cells, or PBMCs.

Authors' data handling: Estimation of nucleated cell counts was performed using reference gene primer amplification. Here immunoSEQ multiplex PCR was the method, and the copy in TCRdb shows in-frame clones only, minus some. That table gives V, J and clone size, and the DNA gave D and trimming. Here the sample spans roughly 160,000 clones, around nine tenths being singletons. This CDR3 spans 15 amino acids. Trimming at V came to 7 bases and at J to 4 bases, leaving 11 bases not matched to a gene. Germline CDR1 SGHRS, CDR2 YFSETQ. The origin of this receptor is a man in his fifties or sixties with acute or convalescent COVID-19. The rearrangement links TRBV5-1 to TRBJ1-2; 9 bases line up with TRBD1. The source material was peripheral blood. The CDR3 is CASHSPGQGFYGYTF. The CDR3 DNA reads as TGCGCCAGCCATTCGCCGGGACAGGGTTTCTATGGCTACACCTTC.